A selection of T cell receptor beta chains follows, all from one sample in a study of blood T cells in healthy people across ages. TCRdb passed the 5' RACE reads through MiXCR, listing each CDR3 protein once. The sample gives hundreds of thousands of distinct CDR3 sequences, 58% of which show up once; 22% is in the top ten. The sample comprised blood. The receptors come from a man aged 25-45 years in good health. Both conserved end residues are part of each CDR3. D genes are given only for firm matches. Clone size, where shown, is once, few, many, or a class for clones that have expanded.

j_gene	abundance	d_gene	v_gene	CDR3aa	CDR3nt
TRBJ2-1	-	-	TRBV6-5	CASIAQNNNEQFF	TGTGCCAGCATAGCGCAGAATAACAATGAGCAGTTCTTC
TRBJ2-7	-	TRBD2	TRBV6-2/TRBV6-3	CASSPGTRPYEQYF	TGTGCCAGCAGCCCCGGGACTAGACCCTACGAGCAGTACTTC
TRBJ2-7	-	-	TRBV9	CASSVGNRGRDEQYF	TGTGCCAGCAGCGTGGGGAACAGAGGTCGAGACGAGCAGTACTTC
TRBJ1-2	-	-	TRBV15	CASGVRDYGYTF	TGTGCGTCGGGGGTTAGGGACTATGGCTACACCTTC
TRBJ1-4	-	-	TRBV12-3/TRBV12-4	CASSFNLGEKLFF	TGTGCCAGCAGTTTTAATTTGGGTGAAAAACTGTTTTTT
TRBJ2-3	-	-	TRBV5-1	CASSFGAQGSDTQYF	TGCGCCAGCAGCTTCGGAGCGCAGGGGTCAGATACGCAGTATTTT
TRBJ1-2	few	-	TRBV7-2	CASSSERRGRNYGYTF	TGTGCCAGCAGCTCCGAACGACGGGGACGGAATTATGGCTACACCTTC
TRBJ2-7	-	-	TRBV2	CASRRGLAQPDSYEQYF	TGTGCCAGCAGACGGGGGTTGGCCCAGCCGGACTCCTACGAGCAGTACTTC
TRBJ2-7	-	TRBD1	TRBV5-1	CASSWTFGTGGYEQYF	TGCGCCAGCAGCTGGACGTTCGGGACAGGGGGCTACGAGCAGTACTTC
TRBJ2-3	-	-	TRBV29-1	CSVEAATDTQYF	TGCAGCGTTGAGGCTGCCACAGATACGCAGTATTTT
TRBJ2-6	few	-	TRBV7-9	CASSLRMSGGANVLTF	TGTGCCAGCAGCTTAAGGATGAGCGGTGGGGCCAACGTCCTGACTTTC
TRBJ2-1	-	-	TRBV10-3	CAISSSLGSSYNEQFF	TGTGCCATCAGCTCAAGTCTGGGGAGCTCCTACAATGAGCAGTTCTTC
TRBJ1-5	once	-	TRBV6-2/TRBV6-3	CASSYWGSGDQPQHF	TGTGCCAGCAGTTACTGGGGGTCCGGAGATCAGCCCCAGCATTTT
TRBJ1-1	-	-	TRBV3-1	CASSQNLNTEAFF	TGTGCCAGCAGCCAGAACTTGAACACTGAAGCTTTCTTT
TRBJ2-4	few	-	TRBV3-1	CASSQGGSWGNIQYF	TGTGCCAGCAGCCAAGGAGGGAGTTGGGGGAACATTCAGTACTTC
TRBJ2-3	many	-	TRBV24-1	CATNGPNTDTQYF	TGTGCCACCAACGGACCCAACACAGATACGCAGTATTTT
TRBJ1-5	once	-	TRBV19	CASTPRQAYQPQHF	TGTGCCAGTACCCCGAGACAGGCCTATCAGCCCCAGCATTTT
TRBJ2-5	few	TRBD2	TRBV7-2	CASSLAAGTSGTQYF	TGTGCCAGCAGCTTAGCAGCCGGGACTAGCGGGACCCAGTACTTC
TRBJ2-5	-	TRBD2	TRBV10-3	CAIRAGGEETQYF	TGTGCCATCAGAGCGGGGGGAGAGGAGACCCAGTACTTC
TRBJ2-5	-	-	TRBV7-9	CASSPKLTSRETQYF	TGTGCCAGCAGCCCAAAGCTGACTAGTCGAGAGACCCAGTACTTC
TRBJ2-7	-	TRBD2	TRBV3-1	CASSLRLAGYFSYEQYF	TGTGCCAGCAGCCTAAGACTAGCGGGGTATTTCTCCTACGAGCAGTACTTC
TRBJ2-1	few	TRBD1	TRBV12-3/TRBV12-4	CASLDRGPNEQFF	TGTGCCAGCCTGGACAGGGGGCCCAATGAGCAGTTCTTC
TRBJ2-3	-	TRBD2	TRBV20-1	CSAIRPSGNPDTQYF	TGCAGTGCTATCCGCCCTAGCGGGAATCCAGATACGCAGTATTTT
TRBJ1-2	-	-	TRBV12-3/TRBV12-4	CASSLRSPRGNYGYTF	TGTGCCAGCAGTTTAAGGTCACCCCGAGGGAACTATGGCTACACCTTC
TRBJ2-1	-	-	TRBV7-2	CANSLNDEQFF	TGTGCCAACAGCTTAAATGATGAGCAGTTCTTC
TRBJ2-5	-	-	TRBV9	CASSANEGVQYF	TGTGCCAGCAGCGCCAATGAAGGGGTGCAGTACTTC
TRBJ1-1	-	-	TRBV6-1	CASSAETGVSSTEAFF	TGTGCCAGCAGTGCGGAAACGGGGGTATCAAGTACTGAAGCTTTCTTT
TRBJ2-3	-	-	TRBV7-9	CASTSGGSDTQYF	TGTGCCAGCACCTCCGGAGGGTCAGATACGCAGTATTTT
TRBJ2-7	few	-	TRBV5-1	CASSFGADEQYF	TGCGCCAGCAGCTTTGGGGCCGACGAGCAGTACTTC
TRBJ2-7	-	TRBD2	TRBV3-1	CASSQDRGLAGKYNEQYF	TGTGCCAGCAGCCAAGATCGCGGACTAGCGGGGAAATACAATGAGCAGTACTTC
TRBJ2-7	once	TRBD2	TRBV20-1	CSARDDGGVVREQYF	TGCAGTGCTAGAGATGACGGGGGGGTGGTTCGCGAGCAGTACTTC
TRBJ1-4	many	-	TRBV15	CATSRDFVGAPNEKLFF	TGTGCCACCAGCAGAGATTTCGTAGGGGCACCGAATGAAAAACTGTTTTTT
TRBJ1-2	-	TRBD1	TRBV7-8	CASSLAGTGRTSTYGYTF	TGTGCCAGCAGCTTAGCCGGGACAGGGAGAACCTCCACCTATGGCTACACCTTC
TRBJ2-3	-	-	TRBV24-1	CATSDTYTDTQYF	TGTGCCACCAGTGATACGTACACAGATACGCAGTATTTT
TRBJ2-3	-	-	TRBV15	CATQFLSGSRADTQYF	TGTGCCACCCAATTCCTCAGCGGGTCACGGGCAGATACGCAGTATTTT
TRBJ2-7	-	TRBD1	TRBV18	CASSSDTGGSVYEQYF	TGTGCCAGCTCATCAGACACAGGGGGCTCGGTGTACGAGCAGTACTTC
TRBJ2-1	-	TRBD1	TRBV5-1	CASSLPDRAYNEQFF	TGCGCCAGCAGCTTACCCGACAGGGCTTACAATGAGCAGTTCTTC
TRBJ1-1	-	-	TRBV20-1	CSARVTGAATKAFF	TGCAGTGCTAGAGTTACGGGGGCAGCCACTAAAGCTTTCTTT
TRBJ2-7	-	TRBD2	TRBV5-4	CASSSGLAGALSSYEQYF	TGTGCCAGCAGCTCGGGACTAGCGGGAGCCCTTAGCTCCTACGAGCAGTACTTC
TRBJ1-2	once	TRBD1	TRBV4-1	CASSQGRTGRNYGYTF	TGCGCCAGCAGCCAAGGAAGGACAGGACGAAACTATGGCTACACCTTC
TRBJ2-3	-	TRBD2	TRBV6-5	CASSYSSLMGGGADTQYF	TGTGCCAGCAGTTACTCGAGTCTTATGGGCGGGGGGGCGGATACGCAGTATTTT
TRBJ1-2	many	-	TRBV20-1	CSASRGGDGYTF	TGCAGTGCTAGTCGGGGAGGAGATGGCTACACCTTC
TRBJ2-5	many	TRBD2	TRBV20-1	CSAPRGSGETQYF	TGCAGTGCTCCCCGCGGGAGCGGGGAGACCCAGTACTTC
TRBJ1-6	-	-	TRBV4-3	CASSHADRRTSPLHF	TGCGCCAGCAGCCATGCCGACAGGAGGACTTCACCCCTCCACTTT
TRBJ1-2	-	-	TRBV20-1	CSARAFGRVSDGYTF	TGCAGTGCTAGGGCTTTTGGGCGGGTGAGCGATGGCTACACCTTC
TRBJ1-1	-	-	TRBV12-3/TRBV12-4	CASSRGYTEAFF	TGTGCCAGCAGTCGGGGGTACACTGAAGCTTTCTTT
TRBJ2-1	-	-	TRBV28	CASSFLAGRRGFF	TGTGCCAGCAGTTTCCTCGCGGGTAGGCGCGGGTTCTTC
TRBJ2-7	-	-	TRBV7-9	CASSPALDRRTQYF	TGTGCCAGCAGTCCCGCGCTCGACCGGAGAACCCAGTACTTC
TRBJ2-5	-	-	TRBV3-1	CASSARYPSKETQYF	TGTGCCAGCAGCGCCCGGTACCCCTCGAAAGAGACCCAGTACTTC
TRBJ2-7	-	-	TRBV12-3/TRBV12-4	CASSEGTNLEQYF	TGTGCCAGCAGTGAGGGGACCAATCTCGAGCAGTACTTC
TRBJ2-6	-	-	TRBV7-9	CASSLALSSGANVLTF	TGTGCCAGCAGCTTAGCGCTATCCTCTGGGGCCAACGTCCTGACTTTC